Presented here are 28 T cell receptor beta chains from one specimen sequenced in a study of CXCR3-negative and CXCR3-positive naive CD8 T cells. General study points: Researchers report that CXCR3-positive naive cells carry more hydrophobic TRB CDR3s than CXCR3-negative naive cells.

Their recognized antigens are unknown. UMI-labeled 5' RACE yielded the TRB cDNA libraries. TCRdb reprocessed the 5' RACE reads, with one entry per CDR3 protein and no DNA. The repertoire table contains some 110,000 distinct CDR3 sequences. The source material was naive CXCR3+ CD8+ T cells from blood. The subset here: CD45RO-CCR7+CD27+CD95- naive CD8+ T cells expressing CXCR3 (TNR3+). Receptors were obtained from a human donor in good health. Some clones in this sample may be carry-over from other donors' samples.

The V call is TRBV29-1, the J call TRBJ1-2; TCRdb's D call of TRBD1 is untestable without DNA. The CDR3 is 13 amino acids. Germline loops: CDR1 SQVTM, CDR2 ANQGSEA. CDR3 amino acids: CSVEDPGTGGYTF.

The chain links TRBV4-1 to TRBJ2-1; there is no DNA to check the TCRdb D call of TRBD1. Germline V lookup: CDR1 MGHRA, CDR2 YSYEKL. This CDR3 has 15 residues. The CDR3 spells CASSQGQFAMGEQCF.

The J gene is TRBJ1-2, the V gene TRBV5-1; TCRdb's D call of TRBD1 is untestable without DNA. CDR3 length: 13 amino acids. CDR1 SGHRS and CDR2 YFSETQ come from the germline V gene. CDR3 sequence reads: CASSLWGDYGYTF. Full variable domain (missing parts from reference TRBV5-1 and TRBJ1-2): KAGVTQTPRYLIKTRGQQVTLSCSPISGHRSVSWYQQTPGQGLQFLFEYFSETQRNKGNFPGRFSGRQFSNSRSEMNVSTLELGDSALYLCASSLWGDYGYTFGSGTRLTVV.

The chain uses TRBV29-1 and TRBJ2-7; the D gene TCRdb calls, TRBD2, cannot be checked with no DNA. The CDR3 length is 16 residues. Looked up from germline, CDR1 is SQVTM and CDR2 is ANQGSEA. CDR3 in amino acids: CSVKGVAGDNAYERYF.

CDR3 amino acids: CASSSGTGTGTDTQYF. The rearrangement uses TRBV13 and TRBJ2-3; TCRdb lists TRBD1, though no DNA is available to test this call. This CDR3 is 16 amino acids long. Germline CDR1 is PRHDT and CDR2 is FYEKMQ (reference sequence).

The V gene is TRBV20-1, the J gene TRBJ2-3; TCRdb proposes TRBD1, but this gene call is untestable without DNA. This CDR3 is 13 amino acids long. CDR1 and CDR2 from the germline V gene are DFQATT and SNEGSKA (reference sequence). This CDR3 reads CSAKTGGPDTQYF.

The rearrangement links TRBV9 to TRBJ2-1; TCRdb picks TRBD1, but there is no DNA to check that call. Germline V gene lookup returns CDR1 SGDLS and CDR2 YYNGEE. The CDR3 extends over 15 amino acids. The CDR3 is CASSVGVLGGTEQFF.

V usage is TRBV7-3 and J usage is TRBJ2-1; TCRdb reports TRBD1, a call that lacks DNA to check it against. Germline lookup yields CDR1 SGHTA and CDR2 FQGTGA. This CDR3 has 13 residues. CDR3 region: CASSYDRDNEQFF.

The J gene is TRBJ2-2, the V gene TRBV5-4. The V gene's germline CDR1 is SGHNT and CDR2 YYREEE (reference sequence). The CDR3 spans 14 residues. This chain's CDR3 is CASSLLYGAGELFF.

This chain uses TRBV28 with TRBJ2-7; with no DNA, the TCRdb D assignment of TRBD1 cannot be verified. Germline-derived CDR1 and CDR2 are MDHEN and SYDVKM. There are 16 residues in the CDR3. The CDR3 loop reads CASSFQGSGRSYEQYF.

The chain joins TRBV5-6 to TRBJ1-2. CDR3 length: 14 amino acids. Per the germline V gene, CDR1 is SGHDT and CDR2 is YYEEEE. The CDR3: CASSLGRTNYGYTF.

V gene TRBV27 combines with J gene TRBJ2-1; the D gene TCRdb calls, TRBD2, cannot be checked with no DNA. Germline values: CDR1 MNHEY, CDR2 SMNVEV (reference sequence). This CDR3 is 16 amino acids long. CDR3: CASSSTGLHFGEEQFF.

This chain's CDR3 is CSVGDAGPSSYEQYF. The chain couples TRBV29-1 to TRBJ2-7. The CDR3 loop spans 15 amino acids. Germline assignment: CDR1 SQVTM and CDR2 ANQGSEA.

This chain connects TRBV12-3 or TRBV12-4 to TRBJ2-7; the D call of TRBD1 rests on TCRdb alone, since no DNA is present to check it. The CDR3 is made up of 15 amino acids. This CDR3 reads CASSLKRGRTYEQYF.

The J gene is TRBJ2-5, the V gene TRBV6-5; as DNA is missing, the TRBD1 call by TCRdb cannot be tested. Germline values: CDR1 MNHEY, CDR2 SVGAGI. The CDR3 has 13 amino acids. The CDR3 sequence: CASEAPGQENQYF.

The chain employs TRBV13 and TRBJ2-7; TCRdb selects TRBD2, and the lack of DNA leaves this call unchecked. Germline CDR1 reads PRHDT; CDR2 reads FYEKMQ (reference sequence). There are 20 residues in the CDR3. The CDR3 is CASSSNPPGLAGGGPHEQYF.

The chain joins TRBV7-2 to TRBJ1-4. Germline values: CDR1 SGHTA, CDR2 FQGNSA. The CDR3 is 15 residues long. The CDR3 spells CASSRRGGFNEKLFF.

The chain has TRBV6-5 and TRBJ2-7; TCRdb indicates TRBD1, and absent DNA this call remains unverified. Germline values: CDR1 MNHEY, CDR2 SVGAGI. This CDR3 region has 13 residues. The CDR3 protein is CASRRDTDYEQYF.

The J gene is TRBJ2-1, the V gene TRBV12-3 or TRBV12-4. This CDR3 spans 12 amino acids. The CDR3: CASRHSYNEQFF.

The genes are TRBV12-3 or TRBV12-4 and TRBJ2-7; TCRdb outputs TRBD1, but without DNA this stays unchecked. CDR3 length: 14 amino acids. This CDR3 is CASSFTPASYEQYF.

The chain has TRBV3-1 and TRBJ1-1; TCRdb selects TRBD1, and the lack of DNA leaves this call unchecked. The CDR3 is made up of 15 amino acids. Germline V lookup: CDR1 LGHDT, CDR2 YNNKEL (reference sequence). This CDR3 reads CASKTNRGPNTEAFF.

The V call is TRBV5-1, the J call TRBJ1-1; TCRdb reports TRBD1, a call that lacks DNA to check it against. Germline values: CDR1 SGHRS, CDR2 YFSETQ. The CDR3 is made up of 15 amino acids. The CDR3 sequence is CASSRDQGAGTEAFF.

The genes are TRBV28 and TRBJ1-2; TCRdb's D gene call, TRBD1, goes unchecked for lack of DNA. This CDR3 spans 16 amino acids. The germline CDR1 and CDR2 sequences are MDHEN and SYDVKM. The CDR3 reads CASSSPPQMPNYGYTF.

The chain recombines TRBV10-3 with TRBJ2-5; the TCRdb D gene call, TRBD1, has no DNA to confirm it. CDR1 is ENHRY, CDR2 SYGVKD, per germline. CDR3 length equals 15 residues. The CDR3 spells CAIRETGGLEETQYF.

This chain uses TRBV10-3 with TRBJ2-1. Germline CDR1 reads ENHRY; CDR2 reads SYGVKD. The CDR3 totals 14 residues. This CDR3 reads CAINPGDIGNEQFF.

This sequence joins TRBV6-6 and TRBJ2-2; without DNA, the TCRdb call of TRBD1 cannot be checked. The CDR3 contains 16 residues. The V gene's germline CDR1 is MNHNY and CDR2 SVGAGI (reference sequence). CDR3 sequence reads: CASSITGGEYTGELFF.

The chain joins TRBV29-1 to TRBJ1-3; TCRdb outputs TRBD1, but without DNA this stays unchecked. This CDR3 has 15 amino acids. CDR1 is SQVTM and CDR2 is ANQGSEA in the germline V gene. The CDR3 sequence: CSVVRADDPSDTIYF.

This sequence joins TRBV10-3 and TRBJ2-2. Germline lookup yields CDR1 ENHRY and CDR2 SYGVKD. The CDR3 has 13 residues. The CDR3: CAIRPLDTGELFF.